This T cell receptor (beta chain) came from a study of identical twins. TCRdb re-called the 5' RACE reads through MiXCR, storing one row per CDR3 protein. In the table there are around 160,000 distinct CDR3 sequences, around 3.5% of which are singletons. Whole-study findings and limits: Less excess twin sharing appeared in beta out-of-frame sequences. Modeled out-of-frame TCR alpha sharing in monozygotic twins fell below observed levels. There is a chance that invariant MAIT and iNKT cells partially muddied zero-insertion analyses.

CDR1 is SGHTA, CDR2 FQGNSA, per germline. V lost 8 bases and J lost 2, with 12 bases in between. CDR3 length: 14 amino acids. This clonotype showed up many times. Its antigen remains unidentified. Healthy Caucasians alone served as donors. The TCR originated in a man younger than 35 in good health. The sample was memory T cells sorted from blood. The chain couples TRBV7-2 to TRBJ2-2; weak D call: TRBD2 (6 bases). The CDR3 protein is CASSGRDNTGELFF. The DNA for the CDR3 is TGTGCCAGCTCCGGGCGGGACAACACCGGGGAGCTGTTTTTT.